This T cell receptor (beta chain) was obtained from a study of metastatic and nonmetastatic thyroid tumors. Across the whole study: Samples came from malignant and benign thyroid patients, and repertoires were compared across blood and tumor or nodule tissue. Findings of the study overall: When malignant thyroid tumors were compared with benign nodules, TCR beta diversity was reportedly significantly higher in the malignant tumors. This held in both blood and tumor samples.

This clone occurred many times. What it binds is unknown. This CDR3 is 13 amino acids long. The V gene lost 6 bases and the J gene lost 0 bases, with 8 bases spanning the gap. Germline values: CDR1 KGHSH, CDR2 LQKENI. All patients were treatment-naive before thyroid surgery. Per the study methods: Between-group CDR3 differences, defined by clinicopathological status, yielded a distant-metastasis classifier for papillary thyroid cancer. TCRdb re-called clones via MiXCR from the PCR reads. These V and J calls rely on TCRdb rather than the paper's analysis. In the table there are under 95,000 clones, roughly 13% of which are singletons.

V and J are TRBV18 and TRBJ2-5; no firm D call. This receptor was taken from a female donor with papillary thyroid cancer or a benign thyroid nodule (not recorded which). Some clones in this sample may be carry-over from other donors' samples. The sequencing sample was made of blood. The CDR3, as DNA: TGTGCCAGCTCTCGGCGTCACCAAGAGACCCAGTACTTC. It yields the protein CASSRRHQETQYF.